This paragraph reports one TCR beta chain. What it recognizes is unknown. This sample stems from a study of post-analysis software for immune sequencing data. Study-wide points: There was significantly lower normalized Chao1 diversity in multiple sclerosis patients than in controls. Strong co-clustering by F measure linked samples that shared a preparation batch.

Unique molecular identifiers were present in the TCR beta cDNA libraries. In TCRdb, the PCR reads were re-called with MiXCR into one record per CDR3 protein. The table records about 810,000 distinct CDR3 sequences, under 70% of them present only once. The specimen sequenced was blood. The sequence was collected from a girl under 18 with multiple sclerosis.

The CDR3 sequence: CASIRPDRDNEQFF. The DNA for the CDR3 is TGTGCCAGCATCCGGCCGGACCGGGACAATGAGCAGTTCTTC. This chain connects TRBV12-3 or TRBV12-4 to TRBJ2-1; no clear D gene. Deletions cut 7 bases from V and 5 bases from J, with 15 bases between. The CDR3 is 14 amino acids.